The present TCR beta chain was sequenced within a study of glioma-infiltrating T cells after dendritic cell vaccination. Germline CDR1 and CDR2: MNHEY and SMNVEV (reference sequence). The CDR3 has 12 amino acids. The V gene lost 7 bases and the J gene lost 2 bases, with 8 bases spanning the gap. TCRdb's table, derived via immunoSEQ multiplex PCR, lists solely in-frame clones and lacks some. This table has roughly 51,000 clones, about 85% appearing once. V usage is TRBV27 and J usage is TRBJ1-2; no reliable D call. Sequenced here: blood, sampled before dendritic cell vaccination. This clonotype was sampled from a human donor with glioblastoma. CDR3 bases: TGTGCCAGCAAGGAGGGAAACTATGGCTACACCTTC. Encoded protein: CASKEGNYGYTF.